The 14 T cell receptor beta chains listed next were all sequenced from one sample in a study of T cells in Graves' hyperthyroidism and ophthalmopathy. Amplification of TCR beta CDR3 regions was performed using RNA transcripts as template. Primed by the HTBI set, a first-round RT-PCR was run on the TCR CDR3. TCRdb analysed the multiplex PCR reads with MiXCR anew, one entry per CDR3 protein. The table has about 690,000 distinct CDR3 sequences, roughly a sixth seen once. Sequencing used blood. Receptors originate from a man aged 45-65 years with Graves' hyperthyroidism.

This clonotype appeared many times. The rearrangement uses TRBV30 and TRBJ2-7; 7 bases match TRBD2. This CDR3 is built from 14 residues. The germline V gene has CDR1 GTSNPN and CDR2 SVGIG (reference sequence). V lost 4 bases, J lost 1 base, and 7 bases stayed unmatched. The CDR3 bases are TGTGCCTGGACCCACGGCGGGAGTTCCTACGAGCAGTACTTC. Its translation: CAWTHGGSSYEQYF.

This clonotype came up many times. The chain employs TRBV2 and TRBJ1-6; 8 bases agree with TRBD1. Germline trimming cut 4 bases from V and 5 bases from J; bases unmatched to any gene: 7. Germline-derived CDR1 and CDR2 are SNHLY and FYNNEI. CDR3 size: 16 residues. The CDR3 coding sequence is TGTGCCAGCAGTGGACAGGGGATCGAAAATAATTCACCCCTCCACTTT. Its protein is CASSGQGIENNSPLHF. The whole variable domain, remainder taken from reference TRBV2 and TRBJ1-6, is EPEVTQTPSHQVTQMGQEVILRCVPISNHLYFYWYRQILGQKVEFLVSFYNNEISEKSEIFDDQFSVERPDGSNFTLKIRSTKLEDSAMYFCASSGQGIENNSPLHFGNGTRLTVT.

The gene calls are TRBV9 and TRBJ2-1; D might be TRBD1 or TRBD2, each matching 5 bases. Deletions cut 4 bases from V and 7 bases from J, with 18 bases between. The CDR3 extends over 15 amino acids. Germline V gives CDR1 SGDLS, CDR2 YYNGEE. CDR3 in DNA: TGTGCCAGCAGCCCCCCCCCCGGGGACGGGAATGAGCAGTTCTTC. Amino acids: CASSPPPGDGNEQFF.

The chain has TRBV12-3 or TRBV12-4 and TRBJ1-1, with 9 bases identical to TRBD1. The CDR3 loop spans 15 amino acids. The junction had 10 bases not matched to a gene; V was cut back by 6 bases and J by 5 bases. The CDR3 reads CASSPSGQGWTEAFF. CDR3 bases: TGTGCCAGCAGCCCTTCGGGACAGGGTTGGACTGAAGCTTTCTTT.

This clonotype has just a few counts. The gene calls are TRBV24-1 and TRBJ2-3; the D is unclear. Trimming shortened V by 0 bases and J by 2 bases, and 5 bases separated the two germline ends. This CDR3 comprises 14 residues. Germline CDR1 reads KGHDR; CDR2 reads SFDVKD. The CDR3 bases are TGTGCCACCAGTGATTTGGTGTACACAGATACGCAGTATTTT. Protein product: CATSDLVYTDTQYF.

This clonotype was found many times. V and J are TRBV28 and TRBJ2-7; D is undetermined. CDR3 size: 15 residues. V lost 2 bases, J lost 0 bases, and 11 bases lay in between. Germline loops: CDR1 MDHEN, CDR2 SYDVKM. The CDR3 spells CASSLPLGFSYEQYF. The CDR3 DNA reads TGTGCCAGCAGTTTACCTTTGGGCTTCTCCTACGAGCAGTACTTC.

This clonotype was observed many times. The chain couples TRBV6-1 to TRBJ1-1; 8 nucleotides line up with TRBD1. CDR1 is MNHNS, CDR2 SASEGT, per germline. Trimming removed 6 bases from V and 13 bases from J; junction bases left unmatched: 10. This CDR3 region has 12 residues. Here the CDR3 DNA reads TGTGCCAGCAGCACTTTCCAGGGGGCTAGTTTCTTT. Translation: CASSTFQGASFF.

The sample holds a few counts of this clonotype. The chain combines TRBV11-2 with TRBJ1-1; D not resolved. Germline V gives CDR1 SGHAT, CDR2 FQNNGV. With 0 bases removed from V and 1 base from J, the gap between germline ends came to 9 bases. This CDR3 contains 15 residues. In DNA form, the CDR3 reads TGTGCCAGCAGCTTAGAGAGGTCGGGGAACACTGAAGCTTTCTTT. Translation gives CASSLERSGNTEAFF.

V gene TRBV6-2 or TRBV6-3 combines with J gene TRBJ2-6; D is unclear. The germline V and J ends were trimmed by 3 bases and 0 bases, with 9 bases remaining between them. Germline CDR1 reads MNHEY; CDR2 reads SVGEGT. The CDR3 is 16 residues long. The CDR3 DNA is TGTGCCAGCAGTTATTCTTATTACTCTGGGGCCAACGTCCTGACTTTC. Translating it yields CASSYSYYSGANVLTF.

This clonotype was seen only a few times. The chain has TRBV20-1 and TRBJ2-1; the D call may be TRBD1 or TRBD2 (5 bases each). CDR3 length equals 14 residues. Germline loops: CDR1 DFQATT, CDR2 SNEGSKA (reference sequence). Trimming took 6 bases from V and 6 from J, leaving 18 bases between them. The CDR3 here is CSAPNTLGTNEQFF. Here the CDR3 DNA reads TGCAGTGCCCCGAACACCTTGGGGACCAATGAGCAGTTCTTC.

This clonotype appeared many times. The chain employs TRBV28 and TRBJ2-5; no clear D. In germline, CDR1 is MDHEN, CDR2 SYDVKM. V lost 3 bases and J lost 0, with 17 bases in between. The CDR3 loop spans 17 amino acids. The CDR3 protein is CASSFALTAGHQETQYF. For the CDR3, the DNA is TGTGCCAGCAGTTTTGCGTTGACGGCAGGACACCAAGAGACCCAGTACTTC. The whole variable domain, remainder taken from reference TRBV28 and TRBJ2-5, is DVKVTQSSRYLVKRTGEKVFLECVQDMDHENMFWYRQDPGLGLRLIYFSYDVKMKEKGDIPEGYSVSREKKERFSLILESASTNQTSMYLCASSFALTAGHQETQYFGPGTRLLVL.

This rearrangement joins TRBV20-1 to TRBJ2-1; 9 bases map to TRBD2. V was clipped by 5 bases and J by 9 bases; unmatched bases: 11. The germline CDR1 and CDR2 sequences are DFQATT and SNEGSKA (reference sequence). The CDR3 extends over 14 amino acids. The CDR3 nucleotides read TGCAGTGCTCGGAGTAGCGGGAGCGTGAGTGAGCAGTTCTTC. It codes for CSARSSGSVSEQFF.

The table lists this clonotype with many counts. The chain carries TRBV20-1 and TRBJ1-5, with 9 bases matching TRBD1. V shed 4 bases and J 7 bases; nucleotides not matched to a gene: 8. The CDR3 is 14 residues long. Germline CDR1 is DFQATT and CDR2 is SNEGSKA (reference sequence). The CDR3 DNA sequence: TGCAGTGCTACAAGGGACAGGGCTGGCCAGCCCCAGCATTTT. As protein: CSATRDRAGQPQHF.

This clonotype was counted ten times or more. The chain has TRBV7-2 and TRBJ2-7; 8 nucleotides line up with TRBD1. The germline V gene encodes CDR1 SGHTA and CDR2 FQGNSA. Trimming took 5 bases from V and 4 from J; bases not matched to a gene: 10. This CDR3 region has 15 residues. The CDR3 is CASSLGDRRIYEQYF. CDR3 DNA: TGTGCCAGCAGCCTGGGGGACAGGCGGATTTACGAGCAGTACTTC.